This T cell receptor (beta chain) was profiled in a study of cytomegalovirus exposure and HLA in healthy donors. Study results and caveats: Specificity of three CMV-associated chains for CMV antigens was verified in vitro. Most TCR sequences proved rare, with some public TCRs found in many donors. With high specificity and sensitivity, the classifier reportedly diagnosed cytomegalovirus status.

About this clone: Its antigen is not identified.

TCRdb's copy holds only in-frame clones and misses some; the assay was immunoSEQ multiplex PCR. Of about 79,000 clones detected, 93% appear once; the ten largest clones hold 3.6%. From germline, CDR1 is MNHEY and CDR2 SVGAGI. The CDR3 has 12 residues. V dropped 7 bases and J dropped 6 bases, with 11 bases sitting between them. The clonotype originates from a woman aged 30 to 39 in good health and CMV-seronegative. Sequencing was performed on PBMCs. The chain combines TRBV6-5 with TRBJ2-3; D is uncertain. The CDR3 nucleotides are TGTGCCAGCACCGACCCCGGGGATACGCAGTATTTT. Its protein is CASTDPGDTQYF.